Listed here are 14 T cell receptor beta chains from one sample, sequenced in a study of type 1 and type 2 diabetes patients. PCR was run on genomic DNA. Multiplex PCR with 30 forward and 13 reverse primers amplified the TCR beta CDR3. TCRdb re-analysed the multiplex PCR reads in MiXCR, keeping a single row per CDR3 protein. The repertoire consists of about 250,000 distinct CDR3 sequences, with more than 40% occurring once and the leading ten covering 12% to 15%. Specimen: peripheral blood mononuclear cells (PBMCs). These receptors originate from a man aged 18 to 35 with type 2 diabetes.

The chain is built from TRBV28 and TRBJ2-1; D is perhaps TRBD1 or TRBD2 (6 bases each). The CDR3 extends over 15 amino acids. Between the trimmed V and J ends, which lost 3 bases and 4 bases, there was a span of 13 bases. Germline CDR1 is MDHEN and CDR2 is SYDVKM. CDR3 coding DNA: TGTGCCAGCAGTTTGAGGGGGGACGAATACAATGAGCAGTTCTTC. It yields the protein CASSLRGDEYNEQFF.

The chain is built from TRBV7-8 and TRBJ1-1, with 7 bases lining up with TRBD1. The CDR3 runs 14 residues. CDR1 and CDR2 (germline): SGHVS, FQNEAQ. Trimming removed 4 bases from V and 5 bases from J; junction bases left unmatched: 7. This chain's CDR3 is CASSSSTGLTEAFF. CDR3 coding DNA: TGTGCCAGCAGCTCTTCGACAGGGCTTACTGAAGCTTTCTTT.

The chain has TRBV4-2 and TRBJ2-3, with 7 bases matching TRBD2. The trim removed 1 base at V and 4 bases at J, leaving 2 bases unmatched. The length of the CDR3 is 14 residues. The germline CDR1 and CDR2 sequences are LGHNA and YNFKEQ. In nucleotides, the CDR3 is TGTGCCAGCAGCCAAGGACTAGCCCCAGATACGCAGTATTTT. Residues: CASSQGLAPDTQYF.

This clonotype showed up just a few times. The chain links TRBV29-1 to TRBJ1-1; a weak D match, TRBD1 (6 bases). CDR3 size: 11 residues. Looked up from germline, CDR1 is SQVTM and CDR2 is ANQGSEA. Trimming stripped 7 bases from V and 8 bases from J, with 14 bases between. CDR3 DNA sequence: TGCAGCGGCGTTAATACAGGGGAAGCTTTCTTT. It yields the protein CSGVNTGEAFF.

This clonotype was recorded only once. This rearrangement joins TRBV6-5 to TRBJ2-1; 7 bases agree with TRBD2. Germline values: CDR1 MNHEY, CDR2 SVGAGI. Trimming removed 8 bases from V and 2 bases from J; junction bases left unmatched: 0. CDR3 length equals 12 residues. In nucleotides, the CDR3 is TGTGCCAGCGGGAGGGCCTACAATGAGCAGTTCTTC. It encodes CASGRAYNEQFF.

The chain is built from TRBV29-1 and TRBJ1-1; D not certain. The ends were cut back, 6 bases at V and 0 bases at J, with 17 bases in the middle. Germline lookup yields CDR1 SQVTM and CDR2 ANQGSEA. The CDR3 covers 15 residues. The CDR3 loop reads CSVGNFLSMNTEAFF. For the CDR3, the DNA is TGCAGCGTCGGAAACTTCCTCTCGATGAACACTGAAGCTTTCTTT.

The V call is TRBV29-1, the J call TRBJ1-2; D is undetermined. The V end lost 7 bases, the J end lost 1 base, and 10 bases lay between the germline ends. The CDR3 totals 12 residues. The germline V gene has CDR1 SQVTM and CDR2 ANQGSEA. Here the CDR3 DNA reads TGCAGCGCACTGAAAAGTAACTATGGCTACACCTTC. Protein: CSALKSNYGYTF.

This clonotype appeared once. The gene calls are TRBV19 and TRBJ2-3, with D maybe TRBD2 (6 bases). This CDR3 is built from 16 residues. In germline, CDR1 is LNHDA, CDR2 SQIVND (reference sequence). V lost 5 bases, J lost 0 bases, and 15 bases lay in between. CDR3 in amino acids: CASSLTPGTSTDTQYF. Written as DNA, the CDR3 is TGTGCCAGTAGTCTTACCCCCGGGACTAGCACAGATACGCAGTATTTT.

The genes are TRBV11-2 and TRBJ2-7; TRBD2 aligns across 10 bases. Losses at the gene ends were 1 base for V and 4 bases for J; bases not matched to a gene: 7. This CDR3 is built from 16 residues. CDR1 SGHAT and CDR2 FQNNGV come from the germline V gene. The CDR3 region is CASSLGGPSGSYEQYF. The CDR3 bases are TGTGCCAGCAGCTTAGGTGGTCCTAGCGGGAGTTACGAGCAGTACTTC.

The chain combines TRBV2 with TRBJ1-2; unclear D gene. V lost 8 bases and J lost 5, with 12 bases in between. The V gene's germline CDR1 is SNHLY and CDR2 FYNNEI. This CDR3 has 12 amino acids. The CDR3 DNA sequence: TGTGCCAGCGGTAGTAGGGAATATGGCTACACCTTC. It yields the protein CASGSREYGYTF.

The CDR3 sequence: CATSDTGTGYQPQHF. The CDR3 coding sequence is TGTGCCACCAGTGATACCGGGACAGGGTATCAGCCCCAGCATTTT. V gene TRBV24-1 combines with J gene TRBJ1-5, with 9 bases lining up with TRBD1. Germline V gives CDR1 KGHDR, CDR2 SFDVKD. Trimming cost V 3 bases and J 5 bases; bases outside gene matches: 4. The CDR3 is made up of 15 amino acids.

The rearrangement uses TRBV25-1 and TRBJ2-7; TRBD1 agrees at 8 bases. With V trimmed by 6 bases and J by 4 bases, 8 bases remained unmatched. The CDR3 runs 14 residues. CDR1 is MGHDK, CDR2 SYGVNS, per germline. This chain's CDR3 is CASSLGQAVYEQYF. The CDR3, as DNA: TGTGCCAGCAGCCTGGGACAGGCTGTATACGAGCAGTACTTC.

This clonotype was observed a handful of times. V gene TRBV12-3 or TRBV12-4 combines with J gene TRBJ1-1; TRBD1 is a possible D gene (5 bases). The CDR3 has 11 residues. The V and J ends lost 3 bases and 8 bases respectively, with 7 bases between them. CDR3 bases: TGTGCCAGCAGTTTTCGGGACGAAGCTTTCTTT. This sequence encodes CASSFRDEAFF.

V is TRBV19 and J is TRBJ2-3; 7 nucleotides line up with TRBD1. Germline V gene lookup returns CDR1 LNHDA and CDR2 SQIVND (reference sequence). V was pared by 7 bases and J by 3 bases, with 7 bases of the junction left unmatched. The CDR3 sequence is 14 residues long. This chain's CDR3 is CASNRQGRTDTQYF. Here the CDR3 DNA reads TGTGCCAGTAACCGACAGGGAAGAACAGATACGCAGTATTTT. Supplemented by reference TRBV19 and TRBJ2-3, the full variable domain reads DGGITQSPKYLFRKEGQNVTLSCEQNLNHDAMYWYRQDPGQGLRLIYYSQIVNDFQKGDIAEGYSVSREKKESFPLTVTSAQKNPTAFYLCASNRQGRTDTQYFGPGTRLTVL.